The 12 T cell receptor beta chains listed next were all sequenced from one sample in a study of T-cell memory formation after mild COVID-19. One entry per CDR3 protein, called by TCRdb with MiXCR from the 5' RACE reads. This sample has approximately 450,000 distinct CDR3 sequences, with over 15% found just once. Sequenced material: PBMCs or a T cell subset sorted from them (not recorded which). These receptors were taken from an adult woman who had mild COVID-19 (a few samples of this study predate the infection). Cell type and time point are not known.

At least ten counts were recorded for this clonotype. This sequence joins TRBV4-1 and TRBJ2-7; 13 bases agree with TRBD2. CDR3 length equals 19 residues. V lost 4 bases and J lost 0; bases outside the gene matches: 12. Germline V lookup: CDR1 MGHRA, CDR2 YSYEKL. CDR3 region: CASSPSLGLAGLSSYEQYF. In DNA form, the CDR3 reads TGCGCCAGCAGCCCCTCCCTGGGACTAGCGGGGCTAAGCTCCTACGAGCAGTACTTC.

The chain combines TRBV20-1 with TRBJ2-3; D is uncertain. Germline CDR1 DFQATT, CDR2 SNEGSKA (reference sequence). V was cut by 0 bases and J by 3 bases, with 7 bases left in between. This CDR3 contains 13 residues. In DNA form, the CDR3 reads TGCAGTGCTAGAGATTGGGGTACAGATACGCAGTATTTT. This translates into CSARDWGTDTQYF.

This chain links TRBV20-1 with TRBJ2-1; 7 nucleotides agree with TRBD2. The CDR3 runs 15 residues. Germline V lookup: CDR1 DFQATT, CDR2 SNEGSKA (reference sequence). V lost 3 bases to trimming and J lost 0 bases; unmatched junction nucleotides: 5. The CDR3 bases are TGCAGTGCTAGGCCAGCTAGCGGCTCCTACAATGAGCAGTTCTTC. It translates to CSARPASGSYNEQFF.

This chain uses TRBV2 with TRBJ1-2; D is possibly TRBD1 (5 bases). Trimming pared 11 bases from V and 2 bases from J, leaving 21 bases between. Germline V gene data show CDR1 as SNHLY and CDR2 as FYNNEI. The CDR3 runs 15 residues. CDR3 DNA sequence: TGTGCCGGAACCGGACATCGAGGGTCGAACTATGGCTACACCTTC. Amino acids: CAGTGHRGSNYGYTF.

This clonotype came up a few times. V and J are TRBV7-2 and TRBJ2-7; 8 bases are a match to TRBD2. J was trimmed by 6 bases and V by 6 bases; bases with no gene match: 7. Germline CDR1 reads SGHTA; CDR2 reads FQGNSA. This CDR3 has 13 amino acids. The CDR3 sequence: CASRLAAIGEQYF. DNA of the CDR3: TGTGCCAGCAGACTAGCGGCTATCGGCGAGCAGTACTTC.

This chain joins TRBV2 and TRBJ2-1; TRBD2 matches 14 bases. CDR1 and CDR2 from the germline V gene are SNHLY and FYNNEI. This CDR3 region has 18 residues. The trim removed 5 bases at V and 0 bases at J, leaving 6 bases unmatched. The DNA for the CDR3 is TGTGCCAGCAGTCCCCGGACTAGCGGGAGGAGCTCCTACAATGAGCAGTTCTTC. Amino acid sequence: CASSPRTSGRSSYNEQFF.

This clonotype was picked up many times. CDR3 nucleotide sequence: TGCGCCAGCAGCTCCCAGGGAGGCTCCTACAATGAGCAGTTCTTC. As protein: CASSSQGGSYNEQFF. The rearrangement links TRBV5-1 to TRBJ2-1, with TRBD2 as a possible D gene (6 bases). The CDR3 is made up of 15 amino acids. V lost 3 bases and J 0 bases, leaving 10 bases between the germline ends. CDR1 SGHRS and CDR2 YFSETQ come from the germline V gene.

The V gene is TRBV27, the J gene TRBJ1-5, with TRBD1 matching 8 bases. Germline-derived CDR1 and CDR2 are MNHEY and SMNVEV (reference sequence). The length of the CDR3 is 14 residues. V lost 3 bases, J lost 3 bases, and 1 base stayed unmatched. DNA for the CDR3: TGTGCCAGCAGTTTGGACAGGGACAATCAGCCCCAGCATTTT. Protein product: CASSLDRDNQPQHF.

The CDR3 coding sequence is TGTGCCAGCAGGGGCCGGGCCGAGACTGGAAACACCATATATTTT. It yields the protein CASRGRAETGNTIYF. J is TRBJ1-3 and V is TRBV5-5; D call uncertain. CDR1 is SGHKS, CDR2 YYEKEE, per germline (reference sequence). This CDR3 has 15 amino acids. The ends were cut back, 5 bases at V and 2 bases at J, with 14 bases in the middle.

V usage is TRBV4-2 and J usage is TRBJ2-1; a weak D match, TRBD2 (6 bases). V lost 0 bases and J 0 bases, leaving 12 bases between the germline ends. The length of the CDR3 is 17 residues. The germline gives CDR1 LGHNA, CDR2 YNFKEQ. Here the CDR3 reads CASSQDGLGSSYNEQFF. In DNA, the CDR3 is TGTGCCAGCAGCCAAGATGGACTCGGGAGCTCCTACAATGAGCAGTTCTTC.

In this sample, this clonotype turned up a few times. The rearrangement joins TRBV15 to TRBJ1-1; weak D call: TRBD1 (6 bases). CDR1 LNHNV and CDR2 YYDKDF come from the germline V gene (reference sequence). Deletions cut 1 base from V and 5 bases from J, with 11 bases between. The CDR3 is 14 residues long. The CDR3 region is CATSRAVGGTEAFF. CDR3 DNA sequence: TGTGCCACCAGCAGAGCCGTAGGGGGAACTGAAGCTTTCTTT.

This clonotype was counted between two and nine times. This chain joins TRBV14 and TRBJ2-5; weak D call: TRBD2 (6 bases). This CDR3 is 13 amino acids long. V was pared by 3 bases and J by 5 bases, with 10 bases between. The V gene's germline CDR1 is SGHDN and CDR2 FVKESK. The DNA for the CDR3 is TGTGCCAGCAGCCATTCGGGGGTGGAGACCCAGTACTTC. Encoded protein: CASSHSGVETQYF.